This T cell receptor (beta chain) was sequenced in a study of early stage breast cancer tumors. This CDR3 has 15 residues. Looked up from germline, CDR1 is KGHSH and CDR2 is LQKENI. V was pared by 1 base and J by 4 bases, with 12 bases between. Clones were sequenced by immunoSEQ multiplex PCR, and TCRdb holds only the in-frame ones, with some missing. The profile shows 70,000 or so clones, approximately 84% of them singletons. This chain connects TRBV18 to TRBJ2-3; tentative D call: TRBD2 (6 bases). Sequencing was done on a sample of blood. The clonotype comes from a person aged 40-50 years with breast cancer. The CDR3 nucleotides read TGTGCCAGCTCACCACGAACGGGAGATTCAGATACGCAGTATTTT. Translated: CASSPRTGDSDTQYF. The full variable domain, rest sourced from reference TRBV18 and TRBJ2-3, is NAGVMQNPRHLVRRRGQEARLRCSPMKGHSHVYWYRQLPEEGLKFMVYLQKENIIDESGMPKERFSAEFPKEGPSILRIQQVVRGDSAAYFCASSPRTGDSDTQYFGPGTRLTVL.